These 18 T cell receptor beta chains share one sample of origin, sequenced in a study of blood T cell repertoires in COVID-19. This table comes from immunoSEQ multiplex PCR, and its TCRdb copy is limited to in-frame clones, with some not included. This table has roughly 68,000 clones, 88% appearing once. The specimen sequenced was PBMCs or T cells enriched from blood (not recorded which). These receptor sequences come from a woman aged 40 to 49 who had recovered from COVID-19.

The chain links TRBV24-1 to TRBJ1-4; TRBD1 might be the D (6 bases). V was cut by 3 bases and J by 0 bases, with 7 bases left in between. The CDR3 totals 15 residues. Germline V lookup: CDR1 KGHDR, CDR2 SFDVKD. In DNA form, the CDR3 reads TGTGCCACCAGTGATACAGGGACAACTAATGAAAAACTGTTTTTT. Translation: CATSDTGTTNEKLFF.

The chain combines TRBV6-1 with TRBJ1-2; D unresolved. The germline V gene has CDR1 MNHNS and CDR2 SASEGT. The CDR3 is made up of 15 amino acids. The V end was cut by 2 bases, the J end by 3 bases, with 13 bases between. The CDR3 DNA is TGTGCCAGCAGTGAATTTAACGGAGACTACTATGGCTACACCTTC. Amino acid sequence: CASSEFNGDYYGYTF.

The V call is TRBV2, the J call TRBJ2-5, with D uncertain. The CDR3 is 13 residues long. The germline CDR1 and CDR2 sequences are SNHLY and FYNNEI. Trimming left V 1 base short and J 2 bases short, with 5 bases between. CDR3 in DNA: TGTGCCAGCAGTGAAGGGCGGCAAGAGACCCAGTACTTC. Its protein product is CASSEGRQETQYF.

This rearrangement joins TRBV4-1 to TRBJ1-1, with D unclear. From germline, CDR1 is MGHRA and CDR2 YSYEKL. Trimming took 2 bases from V and 0 from J, leaving 22 bases between them. The CDR3 contains 19 residues. This CDR3 is CASSQWLFGISDVNTEAFF. The CDR3 DNA is TGCGCCAGCAGCCAATGGCTATTCGGGATATCTGATGTGAACACTGAAGCTTTCTTT.

This rearrangement joins TRBV7-9 to TRBJ2-2; unclear D gene. V was cut by 6 bases and J by 0 bases, with 14 bases left in between. This CDR3 is 16 amino acids long. Germline CDR1 and CDR2: SEHNR and FQNEAQ (reference sequence). Here the CDR3 DNA reads TGTGCCAGCAGTCCCACGGAGTTTCCGAACACCGGGGAGCTGTTTTTT. Protein: CASSPTEFPNTGELFF.

This clone occurred a few times. The chain combines TRBV24-1 with TRBJ2-2; D gene uncertain. Trimming stripped 1 base from V and 10 bases from J, with 6 bases between. The CDR3 is made up of 12 amino acids. The germline gives CDR1 KGHDR, CDR2 SFDVKD. Here the CDR3 DNA reads TGTGCCACCAGTGATTTCACTTCGGAGCTGTTTTTT. It translates to CATSDFTSELFF.

This clone was observed a handful of times. The DNA for the CDR3 is TGTGCCAGCAGCATCACGGGACAGAAAAACACTGAAGCTTTCTTT. This encodes CASSITGQKNTEAFF. The V call is TRBV7-9, the J call TRBJ1-1, with TRBD1 matching over 7 bases. With V trimmed by 5 bases and J by 2 bases, 8 bases remained unmatched. Germline lookup yields CDR1 SEHNR and CDR2 FQNEAQ (reference sequence). This CDR3 comprises 15 residues.

This sequence joins TRBV12-3 or TRBV12-4 and TRBJ2-1, with TRBD1 matching 8 bases. This CDR3 spans 12 amino acids. The ends lost 6 bases at V and 10 bases at J; junction bases unmatched: 5. CDR3 in DNA: TGTGCCAGCAGACCGACAGGGGACGAGCAGTTCTTC. Translation gives CASRPTGDEQFF.

V gene TRBV2 combines with J gene TRBJ2-5; tentatively, D is TRBD2 (6 bases). The CDR3 has 12 residues. Germline V gene sequence: CDR1 SNHLY, CDR2 FYNNEI. V was trimmed by 11 bases and J by 5 bases, leaving 15 bases between them. The CDR3: CAGGETRETQYF. The DNA of the CDR3 is TGTGCCGGCGGGGAGACCAGGGAGACCCAGTACTTC.

The chain combines TRBV12-3 or TRBV12-4 with TRBJ1-2; D gene ambiguous. Trimming removed 3 bases from V and 6 bases from J, with 8 bases in between. CDR3 length: 12 amino acids. The CDR3 nucleotides read TGTGCCAGCAGTTTCGCCAGCGATGGCTACACCTTC. Translated: CASSFASDGYTF.

This chain connects TRBV2 to TRBJ1-3, with no clear D. The germline V gene has CDR1 SNHLY and CDR2 FYNNEI. The CDR3 totals 14 residues. The V end lost 6 bases, the J end lost 0 bases, and 9 bases lay between the germline ends. This chain's CDR3 is CASRAAGSGNTIYF. DNA for the CDR3: TGTGCCAGCAGGGCCGCAGGCTCTGGAAACACCATATATTTT.

The chain combines TRBV24-1 with TRBJ2-7; D is unresolved. CDR3 length: 17 residues. V lost 6 bases and J lost 1, with 21 bases in between. Germline V gives CDR1 KGHDR, CDR2 SFDVKD. The CDR3 DNA is TGTGCCACCAGTCTGCAGGCCGCTACCAGGTTTTCCTACGAGCAGTACTTC. Translated, it gives CATSLQAATRFSYEQYF.

The genes are TRBV2 and TRBJ2-1; 11 positions match TRBD2. CDR1 and CDR2 (germline): SNHLY, FYNNEI. The V gene end was trimmed by 7 bases and the J gene end by 7 bases; junction bases not matched to a gene: 6. The CDR3 extends over 14 amino acids. The CDR3 region is CASMGTSGKNEQFF. DNA for the CDR3: TGTGCCAGCATGGGGACTAGCGGAAAAAATGAGCAGTTCTTC.

V and J are TRBV19 and TRBJ1-2, with TRBD1 as a possible D gene (6 bases). V was trimmed by 4 bases and J by 4 bases, leaving 13 bases between them. CDR1 is LNHDA, CDR2 SQIVND, per germline (reference sequence). This CDR3 contains 14 residues. The CDR3 region is CASSTNRVGYGYTF. The CDR3 DNA follows: TGTGCCAGTAGTACCAACAGGGTTGGCTATGGCTACACCTTC. The complete variable domain, with remaining parts taken from reference TRBV19 and TRBJ1-2, reads DGGITQSPKYLFRKEGQNVTLSCEQNLNHDAMYWYRQDPGQGLRLIYYSQIVNDFQKGDIAEGYSVSREKKESFPLTVTSAQKNPTAFYLCASSTNRVGYGYTFGSGTRLTVV.

V usage is TRBV28 and J usage is TRBJ2-1, with a tentative D call TRBD1 (6 bases). Per germline, CDR1 MDHEN and CDR2 SYDVKM. The V end lost 6 bases, the J end lost 8 bases, and 17 bases lay between the germline ends. The CDR3 contains 14 residues. CDR3 coding DNA: TGTGCCAGCAGCCCCGGGACATGGACCGATGAGCAGTTCTTC. Translated, it gives CASSPGTWTDEQFF.

The J gene is TRBJ2-7, the V gene TRBV27; a possible D gene is TRBD1 (6 bases). CDR3 size: 17 residues. From germline, CDR1 is MNHEY and CDR2 SMNVEV (reference sequence). V gave up 6 bases and J gave up 0 bases, with 21 bases separating them. CDR3 nucleotides: TGTGCCAGCAGCTATAATAAGGACAGCAGGAGCTCCTACGAGCAGTACTTC. The encoded protein is CASSYNKDSRSSYEQYF.

V usage is TRBV19 and J usage is TRBJ1-5; tentatively, D is TRBD1 (5 bases). V was clipped by 3 bases and J by 6 bases, with 15 bases between them. The CDR3 has 15 amino acids. Germline V gene sequence: CDR1 LNHDA, CDR2 SQIVND (reference sequence). The CDR3, as DNA: TGTGCCAGTAGTATTAGTCCGGCAGGGATTCAGCCCCAGCATTTT. Amino acid sequence: CASSISPAGIQPQHF.

The CDR3 bases are TGCGCCAGCAGCTTGGGTTCGCGGGACAGCTACTATGGCTACACCTTC. It codes for CASSLGSRDSYYGYTF. The gene calls are TRBV5-1 and TRBJ1-2; 7 nucleotides match TRBD1. This CDR3 is built from 16 residues. V shed 0 bases, J shed 3 bases, and the junction held 8 bases outside the gene matches. CDR1 is SGHRS and CDR2 is YFSETQ in the germline V gene.